The 32 T cell receptor beta chains below come from one sample, sequenced in a study of tumor-infiltrating lymphocytes in primary liver carcinoma. Joint extraction of RNA and DNA used about 17-31 mg of bulk tissue that was unsorted. Production of TCR beta cDNA used approximately 0.45 ug total RNA together with a constant-region primer. Modified slightly, ARM-PCR produced TCR beta libraries over three nested multiplex PCR rounds. The two initial PCR rounds, approximately 10 cycles each, used TRBV1-TRBV30 forward and C-beta reverse primers. A single record per CDR3 protein comes from TCRdb applying MiXCR to the multiplex PCR reads. The table lists 90,000 to 140,000 distinct CDR3 sequences, roughly 85% of them singletons. Sample: liver tumor tissue from sampling region 3. The subset is: tumor region T3, left-lateral pole. The receptors originated from a man in his forties with primary liver carcinoma and hepatitis B virus infection.

V usage is TRBV4-2 and J usage is TRBJ2-7, with D possibly TRBD2 on 5 matching bases. CDR1 and CDR2 (germline): LGHNA, YNFKEQ. V dropped 1 base and J dropped 3 bases, with 16 bases sitting between them. The CDR3 length is 16 residues. The DNA for the CDR3 is TGTGCCAGCAGCCAAGGCATGGACTCAAAAGGCTACGAGCAGTACTTC. Encoded protein: CASSQGMDSKGYEQYF.

A note on this clonotype: A much larger clone sits a single nucleotide away, making a read error possible. The rearrangement joins TRBV5-1 to TRBJ2-3; the D call may be TRBD1 or TRBD2 (5 bases each). The CDR3 totals 13 residues. The germline V gene encodes CDR1 SGHRS and CDR2 YFSETQ. The germline V and J ends were trimmed by 8 bases and 5 bases, with 15 bases remaining between them. CDR3: CASGDGTIDTQYF. The CDR3 nucleotides read TGCGCCAGTGGGGACGGAACCATAGATACGCAGTATTTT.

A remark on this clonotype: Being one base from a much bigger clone, this may be a read error. The CDR3 ends on some other residue instead of the conserved phenylalanine or tryptophan, so this is likely a read error. V is TRBV6-4 and J is TRBJ2-3, with 8 bases aligning to TRBD2. The CDR3 runs 15 residues. Germline loops: CDR1 MRHNA, CDR2 SNTAGT. V shed 3 bases, J shed 1 base, and the junction held 3 bases outside the gene matches. The CDR3 reads CASSEAGAGTDTQYI. The CDR3 bases are TGTGCCAGCAGTGAAGCGGGAGCGGGCACAGATACGCAGTATATT.

The rearrangement links TRBV10-3 to TRBJ2-5, with TRBD1 as a possible D gene (6 bases). The CDR3 consists of 15 residues. The germline V gene has CDR1 ENHRY and CDR2 SYGVKD. Trimming shortened V by 6 bases and J by 1 base, and 15 bases separated the two germline ends. CDR3: CAIRTVRGGQETQYF. CDR3 DNA: TGTGCCATCAGAACCGTTAGAGGGGGCCAAGAGACCCAGTACTTC.

This chain links TRBV11-2 with TRBJ2-1, with 8 bases lining up with TRBD2. The ends lost 3 bases at V and 2 bases at J; junction bases unmatched: 9. Germline assignment: CDR1 SGHAT and CDR2 FQNNGV. The CDR3 totals 17 residues. CDR3 coding DNA: TGTGCCAGCAGCTTGATAGGACTAGCCAGCCCCTACAATGAGCAGTTCTTC. This sequence encodes CASSLIGLASPYNEQFF. Variable domain in full (rest from reference TRBV11-2 and TRBJ2-1): EAGVAQSPRYKIIEKRQSVAFWCNPISGHATLYWYQQILGQGPKLLIQFQNNGVVDDSQLPKDRFSAERLKGVDSTLKIQPAKLEDSAVYLCASSLIGLASPYNEQFFGPGTRLTVL.

With respect to this clonotype: Here the CDR3 omits its conserved ending phenylalanine or tryptophan, so a read error is the likely source. The V and J genes are TRBV6-1 and TRBJ2-3; D call uncertain. Trimming stripped 4 bases from V and 3 bases from J, with 11 bases between. The germline CDR1 and CDR2 sequences are MNHNS and SASEGT. The CDR3 is 14 amino acids. The DNA of the CDR3 is TGTGCCAGCAGTGTTGGGCTAGTAACAGATACGCAGTATCTT. It encodes CASSVGLVTDTQYL.

This clonotype appeared a single time. Likely a read error: the CDR3 ends without its conserved phenylalanine or tryptophan. Because the CDR3's place on the DNA is in doubt, the DNA is left out and the CDR3 is given as listed by TCRdb. The J gene is TRBJ2-7, the V gene TRBV5-5; TRBD2, the D gene given by the table, was not confirmed from the DNA. Germline loops: CDR1 SGHKS, CDR2 YYEKEE (reference sequence). The CDR3 spans 16 residues, counting both ends. This chain's CDR3 is CASSLVIGAGVWEHYS.

On this clonotype itself: One end of the junction fails to match germline, which may point to a read error. This chain links TRBV6-6 with TRBJ2-3; 9 positions match TRBD2. Germline CDR1 and CDR2: MNHNY and SVGAGI (reference sequence). CDR3 length: 20 residues. Written as DNA, the CDR3 is TGTGCCAGCAGTCCAAGGATTAGCGGGAGTACAAAAAGGGGCACAGATACGAAGTATTTT. Translating gives CASSPRISGSTKRGTDTKYF.

A word on this clonotype: Because the CDR3 is missing its conserved closing phenylalanine or tryptophan, this is likely a read error. The J gene is TRBJ2-6, the V gene TRBV10-3, with D maybe TRBD2 (6 bases). Deletions cut 2 bases from V and 2 bases from J, with 22 bases between. The CDR3 has 20 amino acids. Germline V gives CDR1 ENHRY, CDR2 SYGVKD. CDR3 DNA: TGTGCCATCAGTGAGCGACTAACGGGAGTGACGAGGACTGGGGCCAACGTCCTGACTTTA. Translating gives CAISERLTGVTRTGANVLTL.

This chain connects TRBV30 to TRBJ2-1, with 10 positions matching TRBD2. The CDR3 spans 14 residues. Looked up from germline, CDR1 is GTSNPN and CDR2 is SVGIG (reference sequence). This CDR3 is CTRSAGGFYNEQFF. The CDR3 DNA follows: TGTACTAGGTCAGCGGGAGGGTTTTACAATGAGCAGTTCTTC.

In the case of this clonotype: A junction end diverges from the germline sequence, so it may reflect a read error. This chain links TRBV12-3 or TRBV12-4 with TRBJ2-5, with TRBD2 as a possible D gene (5 bases). The CDR3 has 12 amino acids. The CDR3 bases are TGTGCCAGCGGACTGCTACAAGAGATCCAGAAGTTC. Translating it yields CASGLLQEIQKF.

This clonotype appeared a few times. The DNA of the CDR3 is TGTGCCAGCAGTCAGTTGACAGACCGCACCGGGGAGCTGTTTTTT. Its protein product is CASSQLTDRTGELFF. The genes are TRBV4-2 and TRBJ2-2, with D maybe TRBD1 (5 bases). The germline CDR1 and CDR2 sequences are LGHNA and YNFKEQ. The CDR3 covers 15 residues. Trimming stripped 6 bases from V and 4 bases from J, with 15 bases between.

With regard to this clonotype: Mismatch with germline at one junction end may stem from a read error. The chain uses TRBV11-3 and TRBJ2-3; 9 nucleotides match TRBD2. Germline V CDR1 and CDR2: SGHNT, YENEEA. This CDR3 spans 16 amino acids. The CDR3 reads CTSSDSEAGGVDTQYF. The CDR3, as DNA: TGTACCAGCAGCGACAGCGAGGCGGGAGGGGTGGATACGCAGTATTTT.

A remark on this clonotype: A much larger clone differs by one base, so this may be a read error. This sequence joins TRBV5-1 and TRBJ1-4; D not resolved. Germline V lookup: CDR1 SGHRS, CDR2 YFSETQ. The ends were cut back, 4 bases at V and 4 bases at J, with 14 bases in the middle. The CDR3 covers 15 residues. The DNA for the CDR3 is TGCGCCAGCAGCATACCCGGACCCAGTAATGAAAAACTGTTTTTT. Translated: CASSIPGPSNEKLFF.

A note on this clonotype: The junction departs from the called germline gene at one end, perhaps through a read error. The V and J genes are TRBV29-1 and TRBJ1-5; D unclear. Germline values: CDR1 SQVTM, CDR2 ANQGSEA. This CDR3 region has 11 residues. In DNA, the CDR3 is TGCAGCATTGGAAGCAATCAGCCCCACCATTTT. Translation gives CSIGSNQPHHF.

This clonotype was picked up a small number of times. The conserved phenylalanine or tryptophan is not found at the CDR3 terminus, so this likely reflects a read error. This chain uses TRBV6-4 with TRBJ2-1; the D gene could be TRBD1 or TRBD2 (5 bases each). Germline V CDR1 and CDR2: MRHNA, SNTAGT. V was clipped by 9 bases and J by 3 bases, with 12 bases between them. The CDR3 has 13 amino acids. The CDR3 loop reads CASSGQNYNEQFS. The CDR3 bases are TGTGCCAGTTCGGGGCAAAACTACAATGAGCAGTTCTCC.

This clonotype was observed a few times. A much larger clone lies one base from this, so it may be a read error. The V gene is TRBV5-1, the J gene TRBJ2-7; tentative D call: TRBD2 (7 bases). The germline V gene has CDR1 SGHRS and CDR2 YFSETQ. The CDR3 sequence is 10 residues long. CDR3 coding DNA: TGCGCCAGCAGCTTGATGGGAGGGGGCTTC. It codes for CASSLMGGGF.

Concerning this clonotype itself: The junction does not match germline at one end; this may be a read error. The CDR3 DNA follows: TGTGCCAGCAATCATGGACGGCTACAAGAGATCCAGTACTTC. Translation: CASNHGRLQEIQYF. The V call is TRBV6-6, the J call TRBJ2-5; D unresolved. This CDR3 is built from 14 residues. Germline CDR1 reads MNHNY; CDR2 reads SVGAGI (reference sequence).

Concerning this clonotype: Possible read error: a much larger clone is one base away. The rearrangement links TRBV28 to TRBJ2-7; a possible D gene is TRBD2 (5 bases). From germline, CDR1 is MDHEN and CDR2 SYDVKM. The CDR3 is made up of 15 amino acids. V was trimmed by 6 bases and J by 4 bases, leaving 19 bases between them. The CDR3 spells CASRPGRGLRYEQYF. The CDR3 bases are TGTGCCAGCAGGCCGGGTAGAGGGCTGCGGTACGAGCAGTACTTC.

This clonotype came up many times. In DNA, the CDR3 is TGTGCCATCCAACCTCGGGACAGTAATGGCTACACCTTC. Amino acids: CAIQPRDSNGYTF. The genes are TRBV10-3 and TRBJ1-2; 7 nucleotides line up with TRBD1. The length of the CDR3 is 13 residues. Germline values: CDR1 ENHRY, CDR2 SYGVKD. V was pared by 8 bases and J by 6 bases, with 9 bases of the junction left unmatched.

Regarding this clonotype: One end of the junction varies from germline; a read error may be responsible. V and J are TRBV4-3 and TRBJ2-5; D is uncertain. The germline CDR1 and CDR2 sequences are LGHNA and YSLEER. The CDR3 is 13 residues long. CDR3 in amino acids: CASSQVLMSVQYF. The CDR3 DNA sequence: TGCGCCAGTAGCCAAGTCCTAATGTCGGTCCAGTACTTC.

Note on this clonotype: A read error is possible here, since a much larger clone lies one base away. The chain employs TRBV5-1 and TRBJ2-3, with 8 positions matching TRBD1. The V gene's germline CDR1 is SGHRS and CDR2 YFSETQ. This CDR3 is 14 amino acids long. CDR3: CASNGQGVPDMQYF. The CDR3 DNA reads TGCGCCAGCAACGGACAGGGAGTACCAGATATGCAGTATTTT. The full variable domain, rest sourced from reference TRBV5-1 and TRBJ2-3, is KAGVTQTPRYLIKTRGQQVTLSCSPISGHRSVSWYQQTPGQGLQFLFEYFSETQRNKGNFPGRFSGRQFSNSRSEMNVSTLELGDSALYLCASNGQGVPDMQYFGPGTRLTVL.

As concerns this clonotype: A junction end diverges from the germline sequence, so it may reflect a read error. The chain has TRBV11-2 and TRBJ1-2; no clear D gene. Per the germline V gene, CDR1 is SGHAT and CDR2 is FQNNGV. The CDR3 extends over 13 amino acids. The CDR3 nucleotides are TGTACCAACAGCTTATTTGGTTTCTATGGCTTCACCTTC. Its protein is CTNSLFGFYGFTF.

Concerning this clonotype: This likely comes from a read error, as the CDR3 has no conserved phenylalanine or tryptophan at its end. The chain recombines TRBV5-5 with TRBJ1-5; D ambiguous. Deletions cut 2 bases from V and 3 bases from J, with 15 bases between. Per germline, CDR1 SGHKS and CDR2 YYEKEE (reference sequence). This CDR3 has 16 amino acids. The CDR3 spells CASSLLGGRDNQPQHS. CDR3 sequence (DNA): TGTGCCAGCAGCTTATTAGGAGGAAGGGACAATCAGCCCCAGCATTCT.

Remarks on this clonotype: The conserved closing phenylalanine or tryptophan is absent in this CDR3, likely reflecting a read error. CDR3: CASERTGSYEQYI. The CDR3 nucleotides read TGTGCCAGTGAGAGGACTGGTTCCTACGAGCAGTACATC. This chain connects TRBV12-5 to TRBJ2-7, with D maybe TRBD2 (5 bases). The germline gives CDR1 LGHNT, CDR2 FRNRAP. This CDR3 has 13 residues.

The rearrangement uses TRBV28 and TRBJ1-3; D not resolved. Germline V gene lookup returns CDR1 MDHEN and CDR2 SYDVKM. Trimming stripped 6 bases from V and 2 bases from J, with 14 bases between. The CDR3 extends over 15 amino acids. The CDR3 sequence: CASSPLSGTGNTIYF. The DNA of the CDR3 is TGTGCCAGCAGCCCTCTGTCGGGAACTGGAAACACCATATATTTT.

Notes on this clonotype: A read error may be the cause here, since a much bigger clone is one base away. Because it lacks the conserved phenylalanine or tryptophan at the end, this CDR3 is likely a read error. This chain joins TRBV7-3 and TRBJ1-1; TRBD1 is a possible D gene (6 bases). CDR1 SGHTA and CDR2 FQGTGA come from the germline V gene. The CDR3 loop spans 15 amino acids. V was cut by 6 bases and J by 3 bases, with 17 bases left in between. In DNA, the CDR3 is TGTGCCAGCAGTCCGAGGGGGGGCCGGTACACTGAAGCTTTCCTT. It translates to CASSPRGGRYTEAFL.

Points on this clonotype: One end of the junction fails to match germline, which may point to a read error. CDR3 nucleotides: TGTGCCTACAGCCGGACACTGGTTTCATCCCTCCACTTT. Translated: CAYSRTLVSSLHF. This chain connects TRBV11-3 to TRBJ1-6; a possible D gene is TRBD1 (5 bases). This CDR3 has 13 amino acids. Germline CDR1 is SGHNT and CDR2 is YENEEA.

With regard to this clonotype: A junction end diverges from the germline sequence, so it may reflect a read error. The chain links TRBV4-2 to TRBJ2-7; TRBD2 aligns across 9 bases. Germline-derived CDR1 and CDR2 are LGHNA and YNFKEQ. CDR3 length equals 15 residues. The CDR3 here is CASSQDSGRENEQYF. The CDR3 region has the DNA TGTGCCAGTAGCCAAGATAGCGGGAGAGAGAACGAGCAGTACTTC.

Note on this clonotype: No conserved phenylalanine or tryptophan ends this CDR3, so it is likely a read error. V and J are TRBV10-3 and TRBJ2-2; 9 nucleotides agree with TRBD1. The CDR3 has 18 residues. Germline CDR1 ENHRY, CDR2 SYGVKD. Trimming removed 4 bases from V and 3 bases from J; junction bases left unmatched: 12. The CDR3 bases are TGTGCCATCAGTGGGTCGGGACAGGGAGGTTTCTACACCGGGGAGCTGTTTTCT. Protein: CAISGSGQGGFYTGELFS.

Of note for this clonotype: The germline gene is not matched at one end of the junction; a read error may be the cause. CDR3 DNA: TGCGCCAGCAGCCTGCGCCTTCTCGAGGAGCAATACTTC. As protein: CASSLRLLEEQYF. The V gene is TRBV4-3, the J gene TRBJ2-7; D remains unclear. The CDR3 totals 13 residues. Germline loops: CDR1 LGHNA, CDR2 YSLEER.

As to this clonotype: At one of its ends the junction is not consistent with the germline gene, which may arise from a read error. The genes are TRBV4-1 and TRBJ2-3, with D possibly matching TRBD2 (6 bases). Germline CDR1 MGHRA, CDR2 YSYEKL. The CDR3 spans 14 residues. CDR3 residues: CASSQDTTGDMQYF. As DNA, the CDR3 is TGCGCCAGCAGCCAAGATACAACGGGAGATATGCAGTATTTT.